The sequence of this T cell receptor beta chain was determined in a study of blood T cell repertoires in COVID-19 (dated by TCRdb to 2018 to 2021). Some background on the complete study: Samples covering the acute and convalescent phases of COVID-19 were provided by collaborators in the United States, Italy and Spain. A freely available public database, intended as a resource for researchers studying the immune response to SARS-CoV-2, is where the repertoires were released. Where available, HLA class I and class II types were taken from metadata supplied by the sample provider and were not determined by assay-based typing. The material from the prospective study consisted of cDNA or gDNA derived from T cells, B-cell-depleted T cells, or PBMCs. Subjects who had been exposed to COVID-19, were actively infected with it, or had recovered from it provided the deeply sampled blood TCRbeta repertoires that made up the dataset. Samples came from the ongoing ImmuneRACE study (first 160 participants) plus 1,254 subjects from 6 global collaborators. Sample metadata almost always included a de-identified subject ID, COVID-19 status, age in years and sex.

TCRbeta CDR3 regions were amplified from genomic DNA by means of the immunoSEQ Assay, a bias-controlled multiplex PCR. In the paper's pipeline: Within the assay, amplification of reference gene primers was used to estimate how many nucleated cells each sample contained. Sequence reads were collapsed and filtered to measure the absolute abundance of every unique TCRbeta CDR3 rearrangement. For each sample, productive Simpson clonality was calculated by taking the square root of Simpson's diversity index across productive rearrangements. TCRdb re-hosts the immuneACCESS table, in-frame sequences only. Its copies lack some clones; in the studies checked, an unresolved V gene accounts for under half of them, and the cause for the rest is not known. The V and J calls and clone size were taken over from that table, and D and trimming were inferred from the DNA. Across this sample there are under 200,000 clones, with 70% to 90% seen only once. The ten largest clones capture about 22% of the sample.

V has 0 bases trimmed and J has 4 bases trimmed; junction bases matching no gene number 3. CDR1 and CDR2 (SNHLY, FYNNEI) derive from the germline V gene. There are 15 amino acids in the CDR3, from cysteine to phenylalanine inclusive. Only the CDR3 DNA is retained, 45 bases long and in frame from the first base. Each collaborating institution followed its own protocols to collect whole blood in K2EDTA tubes. Collaborator samples were shipped for TCRbeta analysis as frozen whole blood, isolated PBMCs, or DNA extracted from either sample type. A note on this clone: This clone's antigen is unknown. No much larger clone exists at a distance of one base, and base qualities are not known.

Overall results and qualifications from the work: Clinical and demographic metadata were provided uncurated, with the amount varying by source and participant.

The sequenced sample consisted of peripheral blood. Recombination joined TRBV2 with TRBJ1-5; the junction holds 7 bases that match TRBD1. This clonotype originated in a man aged 55 to 70 with active or convalescent COVID-19. The nucleotides are TGTGCCAGCAGTGAAGCAGGACAGGAGAATCAGCCCCAGCATTTT. This is translated as CASSEAGQENQPQHF.